A single sample is the source of the 11 T cell receptor beta chains below, sequenced in a study of identical twins. TCRdb re-derived calls from the 5' RACE reads in MiXCR, one entry per CDR3 protein. The sample lists roughly 770,000 distinct CDR3 sequences; about 18% were seen once. This same sample was also part of a study on T cells expressing NK-cell markers.

Material: PBMCs. The source of these receptors is a young woman in good health.

This clonotype was seen more than once but under ten times. The chain carries TRBV20-1 and TRBJ2-7; 7 nucleotides match TRBD1. The CDR3 loop spans 14 amino acids. Germline V gene sequence: CDR1 DFQATT, CDR2 SNEGSKA (reference sequence). V was pared by 4 bases and J by 9 bases, with 15 bases of the junction left unmatched. DNA of the CDR3: TGCAGTGCTAAACTGGGACAGAAAAGTTCTGGGCAGTACTTC. Its protein product is CSAKLGQKSSGQYF.

This clonotype has a count of ten or more. Mismatch with germline at one junction end may stem from a read error. V usage is TRBV5-1 and J usage is TRBJ2-1, with 7 bases matching TRBD1. Germline V gives CDR1 SGHRS, CDR2 YFSETQ. CDR3 length: 13 residues. The CDR3 DNA follows: TGTGCCAGCAGCCTAGACAGGGCTAATGAGCAGTTCTTC. As protein: CASSLDRANEQFF.

The genes are TRBV12-3 or TRBV12-4 and TRBJ2-7; 9 positions match TRBD1. Trimming took 5 bases from V and 4 from J; bases not matched to a gene: 9. This CDR3 comprises 15 residues. The CDR3 loop is CASSRQGQGFYEQYF. Here the CDR3 DNA reads TGTGCCAGCAGTAGGCAGGGACAGGGTTTTTACGAGCAGTACTTC.

This clonotype was found a few times. The chain recombines TRBV12-5 with TRBJ2-7; the D is unclear. V lost 4 bases to trimming and J lost 6 bases, with 7 bases between them. CDR1 and CDR2 from the germline V gene are LGHNT and FRNRAP. The length of the CDR3 is 11 residues. The CDR3 bases are TGTGCTAGTGGTTATGGAAGCGAGCAGTACTTC. Translation: CASGYGSEQYF.

This clonotype was observed a few times. The chain links TRBV9 to TRBJ2-7; no firm D call. Germline V CDR1 and CDR2: SGDLS, YYNGEE. The CDR3 spans 14 residues. Trimming took 0 bases from V and 2 from J, leaving 9 bases between them. For the CDR3, the DNA is TGTGCCAGCAGCGTAGGGCCGGCGACCTACGAGCAGTACTTC. Encoded protein: CASSVGPATYEQYF. Supplemented by reference TRBV9 and TRBJ2-7, the full variable domain reads DSGVTQTPKHLITATGQRVTLRCSPRSGDLSVYWYQQSLDQGLQFLIQYYNGEERAKGNILERFSAQQFPDLHSELNLSSLELGDSALYFCASSVGPATYEQYFGPGTRLTVT.

The chain joins TRBV6-1 to TRBJ1-2; TRBD1 agrees at 7 bases. The CDR3 sequence is 15 residues long. Germline V CDR1 and CDR2: MNHNS, SASEGT. V was pared by 8 bases and J by 4 bases, with 13 bases of the junction left unmatched. This chain's CDR3 is CASEGAGGKVYGYTF. The CDR3 region has the DNA TGTGCCAGCGAGGGGGCAGGGGGGAAGGTCTATGGCTACACCTTC.

This rearrangement joins TRBV29-1 to TRBJ1-1; D may be TRBD1 (5 bases). V gave up 4 bases and J gave up 2 bases, with 17 bases separating them. CDR1 SQVTM and CDR2 ANQGSEA come from the germline V gene. CDR3 length equals 15 residues. In DNA form, the CDR3 reads TGCAGCGTTGTGTCCGACCGGGACGAAAACACTGAAGCTTTCTTT. Encoded protein: CSVVSDRDENTEAFF.

The chain has TRBV2 and TRBJ2-1; 10 positions agree with TRBD1. The germline V gene has CDR1 SNHLY and CDR2 FYNNEI. The CDR3 is made up of 15 amino acids. The V and J ends lost 7 bases and 7 bases, in that order; junction bases with no gene match: 10. The DNA of the CDR3 is TGTGCCAGCACGGTGGGGACAGGGGTCGTTAATGAGCAGTTCTTC. Encoded protein: CASTVGTGVVNEQFF. Complete variable domain (other parts from reference TRBV2 and TRBJ2-1): EPEVTQTPSHQVTQMGQEVILRCVPISNHLYFYWYRQILGQKVEFLVSFYNNEISEKSEIFDDQFSVERPDGSNFTLKIRSTKLEDSAMYFCASTVGTGVVNEQFFGPGTRLTVL.

The chain uses TRBV20-1 and TRBJ1-2, with TRBD1 matching 7 bases. Germline CDR1 is DFQATT and CDR2 is SNEGSKA (reference sequence). The CDR3 is 15 residues long. V shed 1 base, J shed 4 bases, and the junction held 9 bases outside the gene matches. CDR3 loop: CSARAGQATFYGYTF. The CDR3, as DNA: TGCAGTGCTAGAGCCGGACAGGCAACCTTCTATGGCTACACCTTC.

Only a few counts were recorded for this clonotype. The DNA of the CDR3 is TGCGCCAGCAGTACCATAGCGGGAGGTGAGCAGTTCTTC. Amino acid sequence: CASSTIAGGEQFF. V gene TRBV5-1 combines with J gene TRBJ2-1; TRBD2 aligns across 10 bases. Germline CDR1 is SGHRS and CDR2 is YFSETQ. This CDR3 spans 13 amino acids. The V segment lost 5 bases and the J segment 9 bases; nucleotides outside the gene matches: 5.

This clonotype was seen a handful of times. This rearrangement joins TRBV6-1 to TRBJ2-3; 9 bases fit TRBD2. The CDR3 length is 15 residues. Germline V gives CDR1 MNHNS, CDR2 SASEGT. Trimming removed 6 bases from V and 5 bases from J; junction bases left unmatched: 9. CDR3 sequence: CASRPSGAGGDTQYF. The CDR3 region has the DNA TGTGCCAGCAGGCCTAGCGGGGCGGGGGGAGATACGCAGTATTTT.